Each of the 27 T cell receptor beta chains below was sequenced from the same sample in a study of blood T cells in healthy people across ages. PCR was performed a second time for about 6 to 12 cycles using a sample-barcoded 5' primer and a J-beta primer mix. MiXCR, applied by TCRdb to the 5' RACE reads, yields one record per CDR3 protein. The profile shows hundreds of thousands of distinct CDR3 sequences, approximately 21% of them singletons. Sequencing used blood. The receptors come from a man in his 70s in good health.

The gene calls are TRBV4-2 and TRBJ2-5; 7 bases fit TRBD1. The DNA end is more similar to TRBJ2-7, so the J call may be wrong. Germline loops: CDR1 LGHNA, CDR2 YNFKEQ. The CDR3 totals 16 residues. The CDR3 region is CASSQGTPGQLYEQYF. CDR3 bases: TGTGCCAGCAGCCAAGGAACACCGGGACAGCTCTACGAGCAGTACTTC.

A remark on this clonotype: A junction end diverges from the germline sequence, so it may reflect a read error. The J gene is TRBJ2-2, the V gene TRBV3-1, with D uncertain. The V gene's germline CDR1 is LGHDT and CDR2 YNNKEL (reference sequence). The CDR3 totals 14 residues. CDR3 in amino acids: CASSEDPHTGELFF. CDR3 nucleotide sequence: TGTGCCAGCAGCGAAGACCCACACACCGGGGAGCTGTTTTTT.

This chain uses TRBV6-5 with TRBJ1-5; 8 bases map to TRBD1. The CDR3 totals 16 residues. The trim removed 4 bases at V and 1 base at J, leaving 6 bases unmatched. Germline V gene lookup returns CDR1 MNHEY and CDR2 SVGAGI. Here the CDR3 DNA reads TGTGCCAGCAGTTTAAGGGACAGGCCAAGCAATCAGCCCCAGCATTTT. Amino acid sequence: CASSLRDRPSNQPQHF.

This clonotype was picked up a small number of times. The V and J genes are TRBV12-3 or TRBV12-4 and TRBJ2-5; 7 nucleotides agree with TRBD1. The J call may be incorrect, as the DNA end agrees better with TRBJ2-1. The CDR3 covers 16 residues. Here the CDR3 DNA reads TGTGCCAGCAGTTTCCTGACAGGGCGGCTGGGCAATGAGCAGTTCTTC. It yields the protein CASSFLTGRLGNEQFF.

This clonotype turned up a few times. The chain employs TRBV6-1 and TRBJ2-7; D assignment may be TRBD1 or TRBD2 (5 bases each). The ends were cut back, 8 bases at V and 0 bases at J, with 23 bases in the middle. CDR1 and CDR2 (germline): MNHNS, SASEGT. CDR3 length equals 17 residues. CDR3 amino acids: CASGAIQVGVSSYEQYF. CDR3 nucleotides: TGTGCCAGCGGGGCGATTCAGGTGGGGGTCAGCTCCTACGAGCAGTACTTC.

Only a few counts were recorded for this clonotype. This chain links TRBV2 with TRBJ2-5; maybe TRBD1 (6 bases). Germline V CDR1 and CDR2: SNHLY, FYNNEI. There are 13 residues in the CDR3. Trimming took off 3 bases at V and 5 bases at J, with 10 bases between the two ends. The CDR3 DNA sequence: TGTGCCAGCAGTGATGGGGACAACGAGACCCAGTACTTC. This translates into CASSDGDNETQYF.

Details on this clonotype: The CDR3 does not end in the conserved phenylalanine or tryptophan, so this is likely a read error. The V gene is TRBV5-1, the J gene TRBJ1-1, with D maybe TRBD1 (5 bases). Deletions cut 0 bases from V and 0 bases from J, with 12 bases between. Looked up from germline, CDR1 is SGHRS and CDR2 is YFSETQ. The CDR3 totals 16 residues. The CDR3 reads CASSLVAGTVNTEAFL. In DNA, the CDR3 is TGCGCCAGCAGCTTGGTTGCCGGGACGGTGAACACTGAAGCTTTCCTT.

This rearrangement joins TRBV12-3 or TRBV12-4 to TRBJ2-3; D is unresolved. The CDR3 runs 12 residues. Trimming took 6 bases from V and 4 from J, leaving 8 bases between them. In DNA, the CDR3 is TGTGCCAGCAGCCAACGTGCAGATACGCAGTATTTT. Amino acids: CASSQRADTQYF.

The chain links TRBV6-2 or TRBV6-3 to TRBJ2-7; TRBD1 matches 9 bases. The germline V gene has CDR1 MNHEY and CDR2 SVGEGT. This CDR3 comprises 15 residues. Unmatched junction bases numbered 6, after V lost 5 bases and J lost 1 base. This CDR3 reads CASSRSGTGSYEQYF. For the CDR3, the DNA is TGTGCCAGCAGTAGATCCGGGACAGGGTCCTACGAGCAGTACTTC.

J is TRBJ2-2 and V is TRBV10-3; D is uncertain. The CDR3 sequence is 14 residues long. Trimming removed 0 bases from V and 4 bases from J, with 6 bases in between. Germline V gene sequence: CDR1 ENHRY, CDR2 SYGVKD. The CDR3 spells CAISESYATGELFF. CDR3 nucleotide sequence: TGTGCCATCAGTGAGTCTTATGCCACCGGGGAGCTGTTTTTT.

This clonotype was counted a few times. This chain connects TRBV18 to TRBJ1-1, with a possible D match to TRBD1 (5 bases). CDR1 and CDR2 from the germline V gene are KGHSH and LQKENI. V lost 0 bases and J 1 base, leaving 9 bases between the germline ends. The CDR3 covers 15 residues. The CDR3, as DNA: TGTGCCAGCTCACCACCGACAAGGGGGAACACTGAAGCTTTCTTT. This codes for CASSPPTRGNTEAFF.

This sequence joins TRBV5-1 and TRBJ1-2; possibly TRBD1 for D (6 bases). The CDR3 sequence is 16 residues long. Trimming shortened V by 4 bases and J by 6 bases, and 22 bases separated the two germline ends. From germline, CDR1 is SGHRS and CDR2 YFSETQ. CDR3: CASSKETGWQWDGYTF. The CDR3 DNA reads TGCGCCAGCAGCAAAGAAACAGGGTGGCAGTGGGATGGCTACACCTTC.

This clonotype has just a few counts. This rearrangement joins TRBV19 to TRBJ1-1; D is uncertain. The CDR3 loop spans 18 amino acids. Trimming removed 4 bases from V and 0 bases from J, with 21 bases in between. Germline CDR1 and CDR2: LNHDA and SQIVND (reference sequence). Here the CDR3 DNA reads TGTGCCAGTAGTACCGCGTGGTCATCGGGAGAGATGAACACTGAAGCTTTCTTT. This translates into CASSTAWSSGEMNTEAFF.

The CDR3 coding sequence is TGTGCCAGCAGTTCCCCTAGTCGCGGGAGGAGGAACGAGCAGTACTTC. As protein: CASSSPSRGRRNEQYF. The gene calls are TRBV28 and TRBJ2-7; 8 bases line up with TRBD2. V dropped 4 bases and J dropped 5; count of bases not matched to a gene: 13. Germline V gene data show CDR1 as MDHEN and CDR2 as SYDVKM. The CDR3 sequence is 16 residues long.

The chain has TRBV6-5 and TRBJ1-2; maybe TRBD1 (5 bases). V was trimmed by 6 bases and J by 2 bases, leaving 13 bases between them. The CDR3 totals 14 residues. In germline, CDR1 is MNHEY, CDR2 SVGAGI. The DNA for the CDR3 is TGTGCCAGCAGCAGCAAAAGACAGAACTATGGCTACACCTTC. Protein: CASSSKRQNYGYTF.

This clonotype appeared many times. This chain uses TRBV5-6 with TRBJ1-1; D remains ambiguous. V gave up 5 bases and J gave up 1 base, with 12 bases separating them. Germline V CDR1 and CDR2: SGHDT, YYEEEE. This CDR3 comprises 14 residues. CDR3 loop: CASSPGSRNTEAFF. CDR3 DNA: TGTGCCAGCAGTCCGGGGTCCAGGAACACTGAAGCTTTCTTT.

This clonotype was detected a few times. V gene TRBV4-3 combines with J gene TRBJ2-1; D is possibly TRBD1 or TRBD2 (5 bases each). Germline CDR1 is LGHNA and CDR2 is YSLEER. V lost 0 bases to trimming and J lost 1 base, with 10 bases between them. This CDR3 region has 16 residues. The CDR3 here is CASSQEVGPSYNEQFF. DNA of the CDR3: TGCGCCAGCAGCCAAGAGGTGGGACCATCCTACAATGAGCAGTTCTTC.

Only a few counts were recorded for this clonotype. The chain uses TRBV5-1 and TRBJ2-3, with TRBD1 matching 8 bases. V lost 3 bases and J lost 5; bases outside the gene matches: 2. Germline lookup yields CDR1 SGHRS and CDR2 YFSETQ. The length of the CDR3 is 13 residues. The CDR3 coding sequence is TGCGCCAGCAGCTCGGGACAGGTAGATACGCAGTATTTT. This encodes CASSSGQVDTQYF.

This chain joins TRBV14 and TRBJ1-6; the D is unclear. Germline CDR1 SGHDN, CDR2 FVKESK. Trimming stripped 3 bases from V and 15 bases from J, with 18 bases between. The CDR3 extends over 14 amino acids. The CDR3: CASSQSTIPVDLHF. In DNA form, the CDR3 reads TGTGCCAGCAGCCAGAGTACCATCCCGGTTGACCTCCACTTT.

This chain links TRBV30 with TRBJ2-3, with 7 bases that match TRBD2. The ends lost 3 bases at V and 3 bases at J; junction bases unmatched: 6. The germline gives CDR1 GTSNPN, CDR2 SVGIG (reference sequence). The CDR3 runs to 14 residues. CDR3 in DNA: TGTGCCTGGAGCAGCGGGACCCGAACAGATACGCAGTATTTT. Protein sequence: CAWSSGTRTDTQYF.

V and J are TRBV5-4 and TRBJ2-2; tentative D call: TRBD1 (6 bases). CDR3 length equals 15 residues. The V end was cut by 4 bases, the J end by 2 bases, with 12 bases between. Germline CDR1 reads SGHNT; CDR2 reads YYREEE (reference sequence). The CDR3 DNA sequence: TGTGCCAGCAGCGCGGACAGTCGAAACACCGGGGAGCTGTTTTTT. Its protein is CASSADSRNTGELFF. Looking up the rest from reference TRBV5-4 and TRBJ2-2 gives the full variable domain: ETGVTQSPTHLIKTRGQQVTLRCSSQSGHNTVSWYQQALGQGPQFIFQYYREEENGRGNFPPRFSGLQFPNYSSELNVNALELDDSALYLCASSADSRNTGELFFGEGSRLTVL.

Of note for this clonotype: One junction end does not reproduce the germline sequence, and a read error may be involved. V gene TRBV20-1 combines with J gene TRBJ1-2; D perhaps matches TRBD1 (5 bases). The CDR3 extends over 12 amino acids. Germline loops: CDR1 DFQATT, CDR2 SNEGSKA (reference sequence). In DNA form, the CDR3 reads TGCAGTGGAACGGGGGGGAAGGATGGCTACATCTTC. As protein: CSGTGGKDGYIF.

The rearrangement uses TRBV28 and TRBJ2-1, with TRBD1 identical over 8 bases. CDR3 length: 14 residues. CDR1 and CDR2 from the germline V gene are MDHEN and SYDVKM. Trimming cost V 1 base and J 13 bases; bases outside gene matches: 9. The chain's CDR3 is CASSLSTRQGSQFF. As DNA, the CDR3 is TGTGCCAGCAGTTTATCCACGCGACAGGGGAGCCAGTTCTTC.

This chain links TRBV10-1 with TRBJ2-7; 7 bases agree with TRBD1. The germline V gene has CDR1 WNHNN and CDR2 SYGVQD (reference sequence). The CDR3 loop spans 14 amino acids. Trimming took 6 bases from V and 2 from J; bases not matched to a gene: 7. The CDR3 coding sequence is TGCGCCAGCAGATCCGGGACAGCGCCCTACGAGCAGTACTTC. Translating it yields CASRSGTAPYEQYF.

In its sample, this clonotype was seen a few times. This sequence joins TRBV7-8 and TRBJ1-4; 7 bases map to TRBD1. Trimming removed 5 bases from V and 7 bases from J; junction bases left unmatched: 7. The CDR3 is made up of 14 amino acids. Per germline, CDR1 SGHVS and CDR2 FQNEAQ. The CDR3: CASSHRGPFEKLFF. The DNA of the CDR3 is TGTGCCAGCAGCCACAGGGGCCCCTTTGAAAAACTGTTTTTT.

The chain is built from TRBV20-1 and TRBJ1-1; 8 bases match TRBD1. This CDR3 has 12 amino acids. V was pared by 4 bases and J by 5 bases, with 3 bases of the junction left unmatched. The V gene's germline CDR1 is DFQATT and CDR2 SNEGSKA (reference sequence). This CDR3 is CSATTGETEAFF. CDR3 in DNA: TGCAGTGCTACGACAGGGGAGACTGAAGCTTTCTTT.

The table lists this clonotype with many counts. The chain employs TRBV5-5 and TRBJ2-1, with 9 positions matching TRBD1. V dropped 5 bases and J dropped 4; count of bases not matched to a gene: 7. Germline V CDR1 and CDR2: SGHKS, YYEKEE (reference sequence). The CDR3 spans 15 residues. CDR3: CASSSGTGNYNEQFF. The CDR3 bases are TGTGCCAGCAGTTCCGGGACAGGGAATTACAATGAGCAGTTCTTC.